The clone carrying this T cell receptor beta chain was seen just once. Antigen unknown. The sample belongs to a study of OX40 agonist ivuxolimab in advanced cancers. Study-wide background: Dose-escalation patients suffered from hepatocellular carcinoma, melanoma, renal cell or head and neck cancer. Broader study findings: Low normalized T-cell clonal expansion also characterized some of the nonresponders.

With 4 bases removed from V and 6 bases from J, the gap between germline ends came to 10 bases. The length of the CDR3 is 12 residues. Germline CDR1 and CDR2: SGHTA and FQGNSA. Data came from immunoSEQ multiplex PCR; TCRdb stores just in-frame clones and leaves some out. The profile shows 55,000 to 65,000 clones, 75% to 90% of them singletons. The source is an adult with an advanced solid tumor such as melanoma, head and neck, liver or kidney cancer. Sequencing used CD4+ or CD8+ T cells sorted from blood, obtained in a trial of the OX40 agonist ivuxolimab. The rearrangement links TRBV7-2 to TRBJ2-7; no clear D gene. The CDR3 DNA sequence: TGTGCCAGCAGCTCCCCCCTACTCGAGCAGTACTTC. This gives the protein CASSSPLLEQYF.